What follows are 30 T cell receptor beta chains derived from one specimen sequenced in a study of T-cell reconstitution after alpha-beta-depleted transplantation in children. As it was prepared, the TCRbeta library received unique molecular identifiers. TCRdb reprocessed the PCR reads via MiXCR and lists one record per CDR3 protein. The sample yields about 78,000 distinct CDR3 sequences, 13% to 15% seen once. The sequencing here drew on PBMCs, mostly from graft donor cells, taken 180 days after TCRalphabeta/CD19-depleted stem cell transplant. Receptor source: a male patient between 2 and 10 years old who had a stem cell transplant for acute lymphoblastic leukemia, so the T cells may come from the graft donor.

The chain couples TRBV5-1 to TRBJ2-7, with no clear D. The CDR3 runs to 18 residues. Germline V gene sequence: CDR1 SGHRS, CDR2 YFSETQ. Trimming pared 2 bases from V and 6 bases from J, leaving 27 bases between. CDR3 amino acids: CASSLRGRASLEMIEQYF. CDR3 nucleotides: TGCGCCAGCAGCTTACGAGGCCGGGCCTCATTGGAAATGATCGAGCAGTACTTC.

On this clonotype itself: At one of its ends the junction is not consistent with the germline gene, which may arise from a read error. The chain joins TRBV5-1 to TRBJ2-7, with 12 bases fitting TRBD2. The CDR3 has 15 residues. Germline CDR1 SGHRS, CDR2 YFSETQ. The CDR3 DNA sequence: TGCGCCAACAGCCCACTAGCGGGAGGAATATACGAGCAGTACTTC. Protein sequence: CANSPLAGGIYEQYF.

For this clonotype: Its ends do not fully match the called genes, so a read error is possible. CDR3 sequence: CASSLASSDYEQYF. As DNA, the CDR3 is TGTGCTAGCAGCTTAGCGTCCTCAGATTACGAGCAGTACTTC. The J gene is TRBJ2-7, the V gene TRBV7-7; weak D call: TRBD2 (5 bases). The CDR3 extends over 14 amino acids. Germline CDR1 is SSHAT and CDR2 is FNYEAQ (reference sequence). Based on the CDR3 plus reference TRBV7-7 and TRBJ2-7, the full variable domain is GAGVSQSPRYKVTKRGQDVTLRCDPISSHATLYWYQQALGQGPEFLTYFNYEAQPDKSGLPSDRFSAERPEGSISTLTIQRTEQRDSAMYRCASSLASSDYEQYFGPGTRLTVT.

This clonotype has only a few counts. The J gene is TRBJ1-2, the V gene TRBV7-3, with TRBD1 matching over 7 bases. Germline CDR1 and CDR2: SGHTA and FQGTGA. The V gene end was trimmed by 1 base and the J gene end by 5 bases; junction bases not matched to a gene: 13. The CDR3 is 17 residues long. The CDR3 reads CASSLIGGGGLGYGYTF. The DNA for the CDR3 is TGTGCCAGCAGCTTAATAGGAGGAGGGGGCCTCGGGTATGGCTACACCTTC.

The V gene is TRBV20-1, the J gene TRBJ2-7; maybe TRBD1 (5 bases). The CDR3 is 16 amino acids. V dropped 0 bases and J dropped 2 bases, with 17 bases sitting between them. The germline V gene encodes CDR1 DFQATT and CDR2 SNEGSKA (reference sequence). CDR3 nucleotides: TGCAGTGCTAGAGATCCCAGGGCAGACTTGCCCTACGAGCAGTACTTC. This codes for CSARDPRADLPYEQYF.

The sample holds a few counts of this clonotype. The chain uses TRBV6-5 and TRBJ1-4; D remains unclear. V lost 1 base to trimming and J lost 8 bases, with 8 bases between them. CDR3 length: 13 residues. The germline V gene encodes CDR1 MNHEY and CDR2 SVGAGI. The CDR3 reads CASSYFGREKLFF. The CDR3 region has the DNA TGTGCCAGCAGTTACTTCGGCCGGGAAAAACTGTTTTTT.

The CDR3 reads CASSLREDEQYF. CDR3 bases: TGCGCCAGCAGCTTGCGGGAGGACGAGCAGTACTTC. The chain combines TRBV5-1 with TRBJ2-7, with 7 bases fitting TRBD2. The V and J ends lost 1 base and 5 bases, in that order; junction bases with no gene match: 0. The CDR3 has 12 residues. Germline assignment: CDR1 SGHRS and CDR2 YFSETQ. The whole variable domain, remainder taken from reference TRBV5-1 and TRBJ2-7, is KAGVTQTPRYLIKTRGQQVTLSCSPISGHRSVSWYQQTPGQGLQFLFEYFSETQRNKGNFPGRFSGRQFSNSRSEMNVSTLELGDSALYLCASSLREDEQYFGPGTRLTVT.

This clonotype was observed a handful of times. A much larger clone lies one base from this, so it may be a read error. The chain employs TRBV29-1 and TRBJ1-1; no clear D gene. Deletions cut 0 bases from V and 13 bases from J, with 12 bases between. This CDR3 has 11 amino acids. The V gene's germline CDR1 is SQVTM and CDR2 ANQGSEA. CDR3 sequence (DNA): TGCAGCGTTGAAGAGGCCGTCGGGGTTTTCTTT. It encodes CSVEEAVGVFF.

The chain combines TRBV10-3 with TRBJ2-5, with 8 nucleotides matching TRBD1. This CDR3 region has 15 residues. With V trimmed by 5 bases and J by 4 bases, 9 bases remained unmatched. In germline, CDR1 is ENHRY, CDR2 SYGVKD. CDR3 residues: CAISSNRGRRETQYF. CDR3 sequence (DNA): TGTGCCATCAGTTCCAACAGGGGGAGGAGAGAGACCCAGTACTTC.

This clonotype was counted ten times or more. J is TRBJ1-4 and V is TRBV6-1; 9 positions agree with TRBD1. Looked up from germline, CDR1 is MNHNS and CDR2 is SASEGT. Losses at the gene ends were 7 bases for V and 6 bases for J; bases not matched to a gene: 6. CDR3 length: 14 amino acids. CDR3 DNA sequence: TGTGCCAGCACCCGCGGGACAGGGTATGAAAAACTGTTTTTT. Translated, it gives CASTRGTGYEKLFF.

This clonotype was recorded many times. The chain uses TRBV5-1 and TRBJ1-1; TRBD1 might be the D (5 bases). V was shortened by 7 bases and J by 4 bases, with 20 bases between the two germline ends. There are 15 residues in the CDR3. CDR1 and CDR2 (germline): SGHRS, YFSETQ. CDR3 nucleotide sequence: TGCGCCAGCTTCCTCCGGGGAGGGACGACCACTGAAGCTTTCTTT. Translation gives CASFLRGGTTTEAFF.

This clonotype came up a few times. The chain combines TRBV5-1 with TRBJ2-7; no firm D call. V lost 4 bases and J lost 3, with 17 bases in between. CDR1 is SGHRS, CDR2 YFSETQ, per germline. The CDR3 extends over 15 amino acids. The chain's CDR3 is CASSLSSENLYEQYF. DNA for the CDR3: TGCGCCAGCAGCCTAAGTTCCGAGAATCTCTACGAGCAGTACTTC.

The chain uses TRBV7-9 and TRBJ2-7, with D perhaps matching TRBD1 (6 bases). Germline V gene sequence: CDR1 SEHNR, CDR2 FQNEAQ (reference sequence). The CDR3 has 15 residues. V lost 4 bases to trimming and J lost 4 bases, with 17 bases between them. This CDR3 reads CASSSPGTRAYEQYF. Written as DNA, the CDR3 is TGTGCCAGCAGCTCCCCGGGGACACGGGCGTACGAGCAGTACTTC.

The CDR3 is CASSLIAELQETQYF. DNA of the CDR3: TGTGCCAGCAGTTTGATAGCGGAACTACAAGAGACCCAGTACTTC. The genes are TRBV28 and TRBJ2-5; tentatively, D is TRBD2 (6 bases). Trimming shortened V by 3 bases and J by 2 bases, and 13 bases separated the two germline ends. CDR3 length: 15 residues. Germline loops: CDR1 MDHEN, CDR2 SYDVKM.

This chain links TRBV7-2 with TRBJ2-7; D unresolved. CDR3 length equals 13 residues. The germline V gene encodes CDR1 SGHTA and CDR2 FQGNSA. Trimming took off 3 bases at V and 4 bases at J, with 10 bases between the two ends. The DNA of the CDR3 is TGTGCCAGCAGCTTTCCCGCGCGTTACGAGCAGTACTTC. It yields the protein CASSFPARYEQYF.

This clonotype was detected a few times. The chain is built from TRBV28 and TRBJ2-1; 10 bases agree with TRBD2. This CDR3 has 19 residues. The germline gives CDR1 MDHEN, CDR2 SYDVKM. With V trimmed by 6 bases and J by 1 base, 15 bases remained unmatched. CDR3 region: CASSSPRGSGRISYNEQFF. In nucleotides, the CDR3 is TGTGCCAGCAGCTCGCCCCGGGGTAGCGGGAGGATTTCCTACAATGAGCAGTTCTTC.

There are a few counts of this clonotype. The CDR3 DNA reads TGTGCCACCACCTCAAGGACTAGGGCTTCCGGGGAGCTGTTTTTT. Translated, it gives CATTSRTRASGELFF. The rearrangement joins TRBV15 to TRBJ2-2, with TRBD2 matching 7 bases. The CDR3 length is 15 residues. The germline gives CDR1 LNHNV, CDR2 YYDKDF (reference sequence). V shed 7 bases, J shed 6 bases, and the junction held 11 bases outside the gene matches.

This chain connects TRBV29-1 to TRBJ2-1; 16 positions match TRBD2. This CDR3 has 17 residues. The V and J ends lost 4 bases and 4 bases, in that order; junction bases with no gene match: 7. CDR1 is SQVTM and CDR2 is ANQGSEA in the germline V gene. CDR3 sequence (DNA): TGCAGCGTTGGAGGGACTAGCGGGAGGGCCGGGTACAATGAGCAGTTCTTC. It yields the protein CSVGGTSGRAGYNEQFF.

This clonotype was seen only a few times. The chain has TRBV12-3 or TRBV12-4 and TRBJ2-5; 9 bases line up with TRBD2. There are 15 residues in the CDR3. The V segment lost 6 bases and the J segment 0 bases; nucleotides outside the gene matches: 5. The DNA of the CDR3 is TGTGCCAGCAGCCGACTAGCGGTTTACCAAGAGACCCAGTACTTC. It yields the protein CASSRLAVYQETQYF.

This clonotype has just a few counts. The chain employs TRBV28 and TRBJ1-1; D is perhaps TRBD1 (6 bases). V was shortened by 7 bases and J by 4 bases, with 13 bases between the two germline ends. This CDR3 is 13 amino acids long. In germline, CDR1 is MDHEN, CDR2 SYDVKM. CDR3 residues: CASNLNRATEAFF. The CDR3 DNA reads as TGTGCCAGCAACTTAAACAGGGCCACTGAAGCTTTCTTT.

This clonotype was counted a few times. The CDR3 coding sequence is TGTGCCAGCCTAGGCGGGGGCAATGAGCAGTTCTTC. Amino acids: CASLGGGNEQFF. This chain connects TRBV7-2 to TRBJ2-1; 7 nucleotides agree with TRBD2. V lost 8 bases, J lost 6 bases, and 4 bases stayed unmatched. Germline V gene lookup returns CDR1 SGHTA and CDR2 FQGNSA. The CDR3 extends over 12 amino acids.

This clonotype was seen a handful of times. The V call is TRBV6-1, the J call TRBJ1-5, with 8 bases lining up with TRBD1. This CDR3 contains 16 residues. Germline assignment: CDR1 MNHNS and CDR2 SASEGT. Germline trimming cut 6 bases from V and 0 bases from J; bases unmatched to any gene: 7. Written as DNA, the CDR3 is TGTGCCAGCAGGAGGACAGGGCTTCTTAGCAATCAGCCCCAGCATTTT. It encodes CASRRTGLLSNQPQHF.

The rearrangement links TRBV5-5 to TRBJ1-4; D is possibly TRBD1 (6 bases). Germline CDR1 is SGHKS and CDR2 is YYEKEE (reference sequence). The V and J ends lost 2 bases and 8 bases respectively, with 16 bases between them. The CDR3 sequence is 15 residues long. The CDR3 reads CASSFGGLGKEKLFF. The CDR3 DNA reads as TGTGCCAGCAGCTTTGGGGGCCTAGGAAAAGAAAAACTGTTTTTT.

The chain recombines TRBV7-8 with TRBJ1-1, with D unclear. This CDR3 has 13 residues. Germline V gives CDR1 SGHVS, CDR2 FQNEAQ. Between the trimmed V and J ends, which lost 1 base and 5 bases, there was a span of 8 bases. Here the CDR3 reads CASSLGAGTEAFF. In nucleotides, the CDR3 is TGTGCCAGCAGCTTAGGTGCGGGGACTGAAGCTTTCTTT.

The sample holds a few counts of this clonotype. The chain couples TRBV20-1 to TRBJ1-2, with D possibly being TRBD1 (5 bases). The CDR3 is made up of 12 amino acids. Trimming pared 2 bases from V and 4 bases from J, leaving 8 bases between. Germline V gives CDR1 DFQATT, CDR2 SNEGSKA (reference sequence). CDR3 bases: TGCAGTGCTAGACAGGGCGGCTATGGCTACACCTTC. Protein: CSARQGGYGYTF.

In this sample, this clonotype turned up a few times. The V call is TRBV12-3 or TRBV12-4, the J call TRBJ1-2, with 7 bases matching TRBD1. The CDR3 is 16 amino acids. V trimming: 5 bases; J trimming: 4 bases; junction bases outside the gene matches: 13. The CDR3 loop is CASSPLRAGGPYGYTF. In DNA form, the CDR3 reads TGTGCCAGCAGTCCTCTGAGGGCAGGGGGTCCCTATGGCTACACCTTC.

This clonotype has a handful of counts. V is TRBV20-1 and J is TRBJ2-6; no definite D call. From germline, CDR1 is DFQATT and CDR2 SNEGSKA (reference sequence). Trimming pared 3 bases from V and 2 bases from J, leaving 8 bases between. CDR3 size: 14 residues. CDR3 sequence (DNA): TGCAGTGCTAGTGATAGGGCTGGGGCCAACGTCCTGACTTTC. Amino acid sequence: CSASDRAGANVLTF.

V is TRBV9 and J is TRBJ1-2; TRBD1 matches 9 bases. CDR3 length: 14 amino acids. Per germline, CDR1 SGDLS and CDR2 YYNGEE. The trim removed 0 bases at V and 9 bases at J, leaving 6 bases unmatched. The CDR3 reads CASSVERTGDCYTF. For the CDR3, the DNA is TGTGCCAGCAGCGTAGAGAGGACAGGGGACTGCTACACCTTC.

This clonotype rates as medium-sized (0.01 to 0.1%). The J gene is TRBJ1-4, the V gene TRBV20-1; the match to TRBD1 covers 9 bases. Trimming at V came to 1 base and at J to 9 bases, leaving 9 bases not matched to a gene. Germline CDR1 DFQATT, CDR2 SNEGSKA (reference sequence). This CDR3 is built from 15 residues. The CDR3 is CSARGPTGQGKKLFF. CDR3 sequence (DNA): TGCAGTGCTAGAGGCCCGACGGGACAGGGAAAAAAACTGTTTTTT.

Written as DNA, the CDR3 is TGTGCCAGCCGCGGACCCTTAGCCAAAAACATTCAGTACTTC. As protein: CASRGPLAKNIQYF. The chain has TRBV2 and TRBJ2-4; D not certain. Germline-derived CDR1 and CDR2 are SNHLY and FYNNEI. V lost 8 bases, J lost 0 bases, and 11 bases lay in between. The CDR3 extends over 14 amino acids.